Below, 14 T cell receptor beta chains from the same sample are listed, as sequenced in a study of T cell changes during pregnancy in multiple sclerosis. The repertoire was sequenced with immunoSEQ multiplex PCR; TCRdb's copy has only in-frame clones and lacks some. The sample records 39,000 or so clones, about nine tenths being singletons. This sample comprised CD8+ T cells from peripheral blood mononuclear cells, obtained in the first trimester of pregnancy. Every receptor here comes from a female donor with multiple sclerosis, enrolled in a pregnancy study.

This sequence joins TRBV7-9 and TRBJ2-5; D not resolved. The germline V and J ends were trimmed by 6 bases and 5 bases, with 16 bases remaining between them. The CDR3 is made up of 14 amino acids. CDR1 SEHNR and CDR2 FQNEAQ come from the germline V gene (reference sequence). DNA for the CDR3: TGTGCCAGCAGTTTGCCAGGTATAGGTGAGACCCAGTACTTC. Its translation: CASSLPGIGETQYF.

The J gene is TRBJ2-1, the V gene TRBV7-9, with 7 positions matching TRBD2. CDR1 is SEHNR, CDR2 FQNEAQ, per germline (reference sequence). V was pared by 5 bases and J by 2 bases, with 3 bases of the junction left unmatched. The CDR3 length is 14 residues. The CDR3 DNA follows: TGTGCCAGCAGCAGCGGGACTACCTACAATGAGCAGTTCTTC. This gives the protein CASSSGTTYNEQFF.

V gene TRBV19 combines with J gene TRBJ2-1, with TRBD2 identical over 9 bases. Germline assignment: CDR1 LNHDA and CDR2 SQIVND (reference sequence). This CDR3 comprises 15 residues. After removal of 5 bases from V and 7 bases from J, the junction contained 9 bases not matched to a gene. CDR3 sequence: CASSFLAGTGNEQFF. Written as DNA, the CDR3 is TGTGCCAGTAGTTTTCTAGCGGGAACGGGAAATGAGCAGTTCTTC. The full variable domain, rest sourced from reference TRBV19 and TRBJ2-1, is DGGITQSPKYLFRKEGQNVTLSCEQNLNHDAMYWYRQDPGQGLRLIYYSQIVNDFQKGDIAEGYSVSREKKESFPLTVTSAQKNPTAFYLCASSFLAGTGNEQFFGPGTRLTVL.

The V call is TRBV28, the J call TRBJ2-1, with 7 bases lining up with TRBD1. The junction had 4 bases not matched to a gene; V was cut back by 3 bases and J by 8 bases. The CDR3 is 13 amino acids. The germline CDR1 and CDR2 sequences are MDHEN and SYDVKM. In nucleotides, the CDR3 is TGTGCCAGCAGTTTTCAGCAGGGGGATGAGCAGTTCTTC. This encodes CASSFQQGDEQFF.

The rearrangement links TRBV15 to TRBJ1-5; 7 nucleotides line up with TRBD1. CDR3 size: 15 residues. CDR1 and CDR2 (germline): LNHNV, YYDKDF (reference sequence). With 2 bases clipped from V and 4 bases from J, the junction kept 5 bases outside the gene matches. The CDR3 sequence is CATSRQQGRNQPQHF. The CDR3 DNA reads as TGTGCCACCAGCAGACAACAGGGGAGGAATCAGCCCCAGCATTTT.

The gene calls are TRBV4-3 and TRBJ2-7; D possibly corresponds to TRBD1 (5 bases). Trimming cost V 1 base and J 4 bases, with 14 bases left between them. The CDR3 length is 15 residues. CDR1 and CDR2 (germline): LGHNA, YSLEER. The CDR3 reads CASSQARDSIYEQYF. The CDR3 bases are TGCGCCAGCAGCCAAGCTCGCGACAGTATTTACGAGCAGTACTTC.

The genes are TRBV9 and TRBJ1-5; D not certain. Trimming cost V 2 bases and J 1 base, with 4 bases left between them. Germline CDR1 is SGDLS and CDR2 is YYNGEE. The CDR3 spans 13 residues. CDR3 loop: CASSVGSNQPQHF. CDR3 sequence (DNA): TGTGCCAGCAGCGTGGGCAGCAATCAGCCCCAGCATTTT.

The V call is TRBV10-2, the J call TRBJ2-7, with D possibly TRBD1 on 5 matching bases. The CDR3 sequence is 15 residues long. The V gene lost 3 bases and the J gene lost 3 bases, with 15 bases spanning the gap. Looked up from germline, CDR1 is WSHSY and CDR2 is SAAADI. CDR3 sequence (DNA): TGCGCCAGCAGTGAAGGGTCAGGGCAAGGCTACGAGCAGTACTTC. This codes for CASSEGSGQGYEQYF.

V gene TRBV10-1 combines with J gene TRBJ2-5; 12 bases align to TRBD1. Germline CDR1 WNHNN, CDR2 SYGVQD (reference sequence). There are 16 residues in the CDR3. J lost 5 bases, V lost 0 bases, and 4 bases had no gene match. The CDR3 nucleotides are TGCGCCAGCAGTGAGTCGGGGACAGGGGGCTTGGAGACCCAGTACTTC. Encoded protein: CASSESGTGGLETQYF.

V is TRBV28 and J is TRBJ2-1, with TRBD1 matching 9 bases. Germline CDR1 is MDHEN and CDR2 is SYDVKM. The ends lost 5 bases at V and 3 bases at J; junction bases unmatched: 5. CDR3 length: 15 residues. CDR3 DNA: TGTGCCAGCAGTCCGGGACAGGGATACTACAATGAGCAGTTCTTC. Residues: CASSPGQGYYNEQFF.

CDR3 protein: CASSSARLATHREQFF. CDR3 bases: TGTGCCAGCAGTTCAGCCAGACTAGCGACTCATCGAGAGCAGTTCTTC. The rearrangement uses TRBV27 and TRBJ2-1; 8 bases align to TRBD2. CDR1 is MNHEY and CDR2 is SMNVEV in the germline V gene (reference sequence). The length of the CDR3 is 16 residues. V was pared by 4 bases and J by 10 bases, with 15 bases of the junction left unmatched.

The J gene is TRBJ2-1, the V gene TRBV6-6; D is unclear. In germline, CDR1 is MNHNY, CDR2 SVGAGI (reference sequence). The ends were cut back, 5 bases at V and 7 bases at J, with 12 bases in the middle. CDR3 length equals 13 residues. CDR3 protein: CASSRSEKNEQFF. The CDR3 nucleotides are TGTGCCAGCAGTCGTTCGGAGAAGAATGAGCAGTTCTTC.

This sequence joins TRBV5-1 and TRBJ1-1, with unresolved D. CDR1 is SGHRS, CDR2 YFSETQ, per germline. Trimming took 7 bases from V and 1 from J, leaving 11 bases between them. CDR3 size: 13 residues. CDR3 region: CASGSSGNTEAFF. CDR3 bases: TGCGCCAGCGGCAGCTCAGGGAACACTGAAGCTTTCTTT.

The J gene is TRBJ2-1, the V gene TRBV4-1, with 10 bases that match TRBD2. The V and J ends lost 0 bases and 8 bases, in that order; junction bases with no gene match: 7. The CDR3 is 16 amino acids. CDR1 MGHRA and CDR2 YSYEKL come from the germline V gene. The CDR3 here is CASSQDPSGGAHEQFF. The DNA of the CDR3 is TGCGCCAGCAGCCAAGATCCGAGCGGGGGGGCCCATGAGCAGTTCTTC.